Detailed here is one T cell receptor beta chain. These data originate in a study of blood T cell repertoires in COVID-19. This table comes from immunoSEQ multiplex PCR, and its TCRdb copy is limited to in-frame clones, with some not included. The sample shows hundreds of thousands of clones, approximately 90% of them seen only once. The J segment lost 14 bases and the V segment lost 1 base, leaving 9 bases of the junction unmatched. This CDR3 region has 15 residues. CDR1 and CDR2 (germline): SQVTM, ANQGSEA. The J gene is TRBJ2-1, the V gene TRBV29-1, with 15 bases fitting TRBD2. Specimen: PBMCs or T cells enriched from blood (not recorded which). This TCR was recovered from a woman in her thirties who had recovered from COVID-19. This CDR3 reads CSVEAKVGTSGRKFF. The CDR3 DNA follows: TGCAGCGTTGAAGCCAAGGTTGGGACTAGCGGGAGGAAGTTCTTC.